This paragraph covers one T cell receptor (beta chain) sequence. Its antigen is still unknown. No base quality information exists; no much larger clone differs at one position. The intended sense of this specimen's time point label: baseline before first vaccination. Vaccinee samples came from UK trials COV001 and COV002, including a single-blind randomized controlled phase 2/3 trial of AZD1222 (ChAdOx1 nCoV-19) in healthy adults. For TCRbeta chain sequencing, PBMC samples from trial participants were taken at day 0 and at day 28 after the second dose. The data belong to a study of T cell responses to AZD1222 COVID-19 vaccine (dated by TCRdb to about 2021). Context from the whole study: AZD1222 recipients whose second dose came at about 4 weeks and those whose second dose came at about 12 weeks were combined into one group, since spike-specific TCR depth and breadth did not differ between the two schedules. TCR sequencing covered over 230 trial participants: 200 to 210 given two doses of AZD1222 and around 25 given two doses of MenACWY control vaccine. Trial participants were enrolled by age into 18-55, 56-69 and 70-plus year subgroups, with about 150, 28 and 57 TCR-sequenced participants respectively. The paper's findings and limits, for the study overall: Because no day 14 peak-response samples were available, the repertoires could be characterized only after the peak T cell response. Nearly half of unique spike-specific TCRs reportedly recognized epitopes outside regions mutated in the B.1.351 and B.1.1.7 variants. The vaccine-associated CD4 TCRs covered the entire spike protein, and the dominant responses fell in regions 160-218 and 743-854. Participants were mostly white British, with more females than males. The authors suggested clonal diversity may have been underestimated. After two AZD1222 doses, both the breadth and the depth of spike-specific TCRs were significantly higher than at day 0 and than in MenACWY recipients. Conclusions about previously exposed vaccinees were limited because only six AZD1222 recipients were SARS-CoV-2 seropositive at baseline. The 56-69-year group was small, and its depth increase did not reach significance, likely because of low power.

The CDR3 regions of human TCRbeta chains were analyzed by immunosequencing. On the authors' methods: TCRs in the repertoires were matched against a reference library of SARS-CoV-2-specific TCRs that had been generated with the MIRA antigen-specificity platform. Breadth was defined as the fraction of unique TCRs that were SARS-CoV-2-associated, and depth was defined as the fraction of total T cells that were SARS-CoV-2-associated. Using the MIRA data, each spike-specific TCR was assigned both to the spike region to which the TCR was reactive and to a CD4 or CD8 class. Log10-transformed breadth and depth values were compared by one-way ANOVA with Sidak's multiple comparisons tests. TCRdb stores this immuneACCESS table with in-frame sequences only. Part of the clones is absent; in the studies checked, under half of the shortfall reflects unresolved V genes, and no reason is known for the rest. V and J calls and clone size are as listed in that table; D and trimming were resolved from the DNA. Here the sample has 80,000 to 100,000 clones; 85% to 90% occur a single time. About 7.8% of the sample is taken by the ten largest.

The germline V gene encodes CDR1 SQVTM and CDR2 ANQGSEA. Relative to germline, V is 4 bases shorter and J is 1 base shorter, with 6 bases between their ends. There are 12 amino acids in the CDR3, from cysteine to phenylalanine inclusive. The sequence is cut down to CDR3 DNA, 36 bases in frame from base 1. This TCR derives from an adult in good health. The V and J genes are TRBV29-1 and TRBJ2-3, with no confident D gene call. The specimen was peripheral blood, collected on day 0 of AZD1222 vaccination. The base sequence is TGCAGCGTTGCTGGCGGCACAGATACGCAGTATTTT. Translated, this gives CSVAGGTDTQYF.